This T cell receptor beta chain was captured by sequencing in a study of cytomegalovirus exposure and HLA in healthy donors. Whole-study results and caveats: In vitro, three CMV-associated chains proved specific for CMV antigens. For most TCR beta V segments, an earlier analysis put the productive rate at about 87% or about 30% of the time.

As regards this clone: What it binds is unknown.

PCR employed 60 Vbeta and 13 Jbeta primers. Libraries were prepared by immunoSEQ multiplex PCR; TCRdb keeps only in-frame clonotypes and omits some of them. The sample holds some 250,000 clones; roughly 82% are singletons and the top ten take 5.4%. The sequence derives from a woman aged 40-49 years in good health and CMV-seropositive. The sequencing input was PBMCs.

This CDR3 is CASSLSGQGQGYGYTF. The DNA of the CDR3 is TGTGCCAGCTCCCTCTCGGGACAGGGGCAAGGGTATGGCTACACCTTC. The chain carries TRBV18 and TRBJ1-2; TRBD1 agrees at 10 bases. Trimming removed 6 bases from V and 5 bases from J; junction bases left unmatched: 12. The CDR3 is 16 amino acids. Germline CDR1 reads KGHSH; CDR2 reads LQKENI.